The table lists the clone carrying this T cell receptor (beta chain) with many counts. These data are taken from a study of molecular identifiers for immune sequencing clone quantification. The CDR3 spans 16 residues. V shed 4 bases, J shed 9 bases, and the junction held 10 bases outside the gene matches. Naive CD8 T cells underwent sorting with the CD8+CD4-CCR7+CD45RA+ definition. TCRdb re-called the PCR reads with MiXCR, one entry per CDR3 protein. The sample holds around 470,000 distinct CDR3 sequences, less than 30% seen once. The chain recombines TRBV12-3 or TRBV12-4 with TRBJ2-1; 12 nucleotides line up with TRBD2. The sample comprised naive CD8+ T cells from blood, with Jurkat cell RNA spiked in. Subset denoted: FACS-sorted CD8+CD4-CCR7+CD45RA+ naive T cells. The sequence came from a human donor in good health. Some libraries in this study had Jurkat cell RNA spiked in. CDR3 residues: CASSSGLAGKLGEQFF. The CDR3 DNA sequence: TGTGCCAGCAGTTCCGGACTAGCGGGGAAGCTCGGTGAGCAGTTCTTC.